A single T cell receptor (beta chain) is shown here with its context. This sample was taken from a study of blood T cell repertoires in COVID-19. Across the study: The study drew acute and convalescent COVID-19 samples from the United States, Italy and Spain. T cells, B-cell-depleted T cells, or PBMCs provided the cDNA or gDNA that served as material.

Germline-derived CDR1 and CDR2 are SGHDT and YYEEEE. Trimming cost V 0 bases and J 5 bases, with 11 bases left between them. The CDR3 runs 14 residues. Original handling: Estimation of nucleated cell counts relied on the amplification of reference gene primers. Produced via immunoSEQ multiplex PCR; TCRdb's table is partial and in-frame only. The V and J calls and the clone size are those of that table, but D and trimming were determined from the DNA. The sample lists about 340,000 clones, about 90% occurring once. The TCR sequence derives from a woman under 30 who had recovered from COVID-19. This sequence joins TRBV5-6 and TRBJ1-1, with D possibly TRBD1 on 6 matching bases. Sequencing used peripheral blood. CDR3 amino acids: CASSLGGHGTEAFF. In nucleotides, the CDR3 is TGTGCCAGCAGCTTGGGGGGACATGGGACTGAAGCTTTCTTT.